This TCR beta chain was profiled in a study of blood T cell repertoires in COVID-19. Whole-study context: There were acute and convalescent COVID-19 samples, and they came from the United States, Italy and Spain.

Germline CDR1 and CDR2: LNHDA and SQIVND (reference sequence). The CDR3 length is 12 residues. V was pared by 7 bases and J by 7 bases, with 10 bases between. Authors' analysis steps: Estimation of nucleated cell counts relied on the amplification of reference gene primers. Produced via immunoSEQ multiplex PCR; TCRdb's table is partial and in-frame only. V, J and clone size are taken as reported in that table, and D and trimming were inferred from the DNA itself. The data contain around 78,000 clones, 90% of them singletons. The V gene is TRBV19, the J gene TRBJ2-2; D is possibly TRBD2 (6 bases). The sample comprised peripheral blood. The clonotype comes from a woman aged 45-65 years in a cohort sampled during active COVID-19. The CDR3 bases are TGTGCCAGTAAGGAGGGCGGCGGGGAGCTGTTTTTT. It specifies CASKEGGGELFF.